This T cell receptor (beta chain) was documented in a study of technical replicates of blood from several donors. Assay used: immunoSEQ multiplex PCR; TCRdb lists only in-frame clones, some missing. The sample records about 49,000 clones, about 94% being singletons. This CDR3 has 15 residues. V dropped 0 bases and J dropped 10 bases, with 13 bases sitting between them. Germline V gene sequence: CDR1 PRHDT, CDR2 FYEKMQ (reference sequence). This rearrangement joins TRBV13 to TRBJ1-6, with D possibly TRBD1 on 5 matching bases. The sample comprised PBMCs. This clonotype was obtained from a human donor in good health. Some clones in this sample may be carry-over from other donors' samples. The CDR3 DNA reads as TGTGCCAGCAGCTTAGGGCAGGGATCAAGCTCACCCCTCCACTTT. Protein sequence: CASSLGQGSSSPLHF.